A selection of T cell receptor beta chains follows, all from one sample in a study of T cell repertoires in cytomegalovirus infection. No antigen has been identified for these receptors. TCRdb recomputed calls from the reads with MiXCR, one row per CDR3 protein. The table lists 250,000 to 300,000 distinct CDR3 sequences, 22% of them singletons, with roughly 19% in the top ten. This sample comprised cultured PBMCs, obtained from culture after CMV antigen stimulation. The receptors were sampled from a human donor in good health (CMV status not recorded). Some clones in this sample may be carry-over from other donors' samples. Both conserved end residues are trimmed from each CDR3. Fields, in order: J gene, clone size, V gene, CDR3 protein. Not all rows give a size; the values are once, few, many and, for expanded clones, a class.

j_call: TRBJ2-1
clone_size: NA
v_call: TRBV7-8
cdr3_aa: ASSLRLAHPHNEQF

j_call: TRBJ2-3
clone_size: many
v_call: TRBV7-6
cdr3_aa: ASRPLAGGPIDTQY

j_call: TRBJ2-1
clone_size: NA
v_call: TRBV5-1
cdr3_aa: ASSPRIAGGPSYNEQF

j_call: TRBJ1-2
clone_size: few
v_call: TRBV11-2
cdr3_aa: VSSTPQGYGYT

j_call: TRBJ1-3
clone_size: many
v_call: TRBV12-3/TRBV12-4
cdr3_aa: ASTLAAGNTIY

j_call: TRBJ2-1
clone_size: many
v_call: TRBV7-7
cdr3_aa: ASSPGTSRKYTEQF

j_call: TRBJ1-2
clone_size: few
v_call: TRBV6-1
cdr3_aa: ASSRDNGGYT

j_call: TRBJ2-2
clone_size: NA
v_call: TRBV7-9
cdr3_aa: ASSFRRTTNTGELF

j_call: TRBJ2-2
clone_size: NA
v_call: TRBV19
cdr3_aa: ASSWQGGGELF

j_call: TRBJ2-7
clone_size: NA
v_call: TRBV4-2
cdr3_aa: ASSPRTGGSYEQY

j_call: TRBJ2-2
clone_size: NA
v_call: TRBV27
cdr3_aa: ASSSRGGPRPGELF

j_call: TRBJ1-5
clone_size: many
v_call: TRBV7-2
cdr3_aa: ASSLEHKGNQPQH

j_call: TRBJ2-3
clone_size: many
v_call: TRBV7-6
cdr3_aa: ASSLSGAGGTDTQY

j_call: TRBJ2-1
clone_size: few
v_call: TRBV28
cdr3_aa: ASRSPGASHNYNEQF

j_call: TRBJ1-2
clone_size: NA
v_call: TRBV5-4
cdr3_aa: ASSLAERAGYT

j_call: TRBJ2-3
clone_size: many
v_call: TRBV19
cdr3_aa: ASSELADSTDTQY

j_call: TRBJ2-6
clone_size: once
v_call: TRBV6-8
cdr3_aa: ASRRDFEANVLT

j_call: TRBJ1-5
clone_size: NA
v_call: TRBV29-1
cdr3_aa: SVSDGVGQPQH

j_call: TRBJ1-6
clone_size: NA
v_call: TRBV6-2/TRBV6-3
cdr3_aa: ASSTTGGRSPLH

j_call: TRBJ2-5
clone_size: few
v_call: TRBV12-5
cdr3_aa: ASAYARGGSETQY

j_call: TRBJ1-3
clone_size: NA
v_call: TRBV4-1
cdr3_aa: ASSQAKPSGNTMY

j_call: TRBJ2-1
clone_size: many
v_call: TRBV7-2
cdr3_aa: ASSPGPSSYNEQF

j_call: TRBJ1-2
clone_size: medium-sized
v_call: TRBV28
cdr3_aa: ASRSGQDLYGYT

j_call: TRBJ1-2
clone_size: few
v_call: TRBV28
cdr3_aa: ASSPNKGYT

j_call: TRBJ2-5
clone_size: few
v_call: TRBV3-1
cdr3_aa: ASSQDLAGVGETQY

j_call: TRBJ1-2
clone_size: NA
v_call: TRBV12-3/TRBV12-4
cdr3_aa: ASSLGTGQGLWGYT

j_call: TRBJ2-1
clone_size: NA
v_call: TRBV11-3
cdr3_aa: ASSTGLAGGVSEQF

j_call: TRBJ2-3
clone_size: NA
v_call: TRBV7-2
cdr3_aa: ASSPSSGIMGLDTQY

j_call: TRBJ2-1
clone_size: NA
v_call: TRBV6-1
cdr3_aa: ASSPRLAGAVYNEQF

j_call: TRBJ1-6
clone_size: few
v_call: TRBV11-2
cdr3_aa: ASSLNSPLH

j_call: TRBJ2-1
clone_size: few
v_call: TRBV6-5
cdr3_aa: ASSPLLANEQF

j_call: TRBJ1-2
clone_size: NA
v_call: TRBV7-9
cdr3_aa: ASSLIIGQGAYGYT

j_call: TRBJ2-1
clone_size: many
v_call: TRBV7-9
cdr3_aa: ASSWQGRDEQF

j_call: TRBJ2-4
clone_size: NA
v_call: TRBV12-3/TRBV12-4
cdr3_aa: ASSFGVSQNIQY

j_call: TRBJ1-2
clone_size: NA
v_call: TRBV13
cdr3_aa: ASKRQGRYGYT

j_call: TRBJ2-5
clone_size: NA
v_call: TRBV7-2
cdr3_aa: ASSFSQGGATQY

j_call: TRBJ2-1
clone_size: NA
v_call: TRBV20-1
cdr3_aa: SARGLAGHNEQF

j_call: TRBJ2-7
clone_size: few
v_call: TRBV6-6
cdr3_aa: ASSEEASGDYEQY

j_call: TRBJ1-2
clone_size: NA
v_call: TRBV9
cdr3_aa: ASSATGLHGYT

j_call: TRBJ2-1
clone_size: few
v_call: TRBV9
cdr3_aa: ASSVRGLAGGNEQF

j_call: TRBJ1-4
clone_size: many
v_call: TRBV7-2
cdr3_aa: ASSLVRREKLF

j_call: TRBJ1-5
clone_size: NA
v_call: TRBV11-2
cdr3_aa: ASSLGTVQPQH

j_call: TRBJ2-1
clone_size: NA
v_call: TRBV5-5
cdr3_aa: ASSLLTSGRAEREQF

j_call: TRBJ1-3
clone_size: few
v_call: TRBV28
cdr3_aa: ASTLQRAGNTIY

j_call: TRBJ2-7
clone_size: few
v_call: TRBV6-2/TRBV6-3
cdr3_aa: ASSPSIASSYEQY